This entry describes one T cell receptor (beta chain). PCR employed 60 Vbeta and 13 Jbeta primers. Method: immunoSEQ multiplex PCR; TCRdb's copy keeps in-frame clones and lacks some. The repertoire holds roughly 100,000 clones, with roughly three quarters as singletons. Germline V lookup: CDR1 MNHEY, CDR2 SMNVEV (reference sequence). V gave up 8 bases and J gave up 0 bases; unmatched junction bases: 9. The CDR3 loop spans 15 amino acids. This sample is part of a study of cytomegalovirus exposure and HLA in healthy donors. The chain recombines TRBV27 with TRBJ1-1; 7 bases are shared with TRBD1. This receptor was obtained from a woman aged 55-75 years in good health and CMV-seropositive. Source material: PBMCs. In nucleotides, the CDR3 is TGTGCCAGCGCGGGGACAGTAAAAATGAACACTGAAGCTTTCTTT. Its protein is CASAGTVKMNTEAFF.